This T cell receptor (beta chain) was profiled in a study of blood T cell repertoires in COVID-19. Study-wide background: Collection of acute and convalescent COVID-19 samples took place in the United States, Italy and Spain. T cells, B-cell-depleted T cells, or PBMCs supplied cDNA or gDNA.

Source study methods: It was from reference gene primer amplification that nucleated cell counts were estimated. Method: immunoSEQ multiplex PCR; TCRdb's copy keeps in-frame clones and lacks some. V, J and clone size derive from that table, while D and trimming were established from the DNA sequence. The sample includes about 15,000 clones, 75% seen only once; the top ten take about an eighth. The CDR3 sequence is 12 residues long. V was trimmed by 4 bases and J by 5 bases, leaving 11 bases between them. Germline V CDR1 and CDR2: SQVTM, ANQGSEA. The receptor's source is a man in his 60s with acute or convalescent COVID-19. The sequenced sample consisted of peripheral blood. V gene TRBV29-1 combines with J gene TRBJ1-1; D is uncertain. The CDR3 protein is CSVVKSGTEAFF. CDR3 bases: TGCAGCGTTGTGAAATCAGGAACTGAAGCTTTCTTT.